One and the same sample provided the 13 T cell receptor beta chains below, sequenced in a study of OX40 agonist ivuxolimab in advanced cancers. Clones were sequenced by immunoSEQ multiplex PCR, and TCRdb holds only the in-frame ones, with some missing. Of 77,000 or so clones listed, 90% to 95% were seen once; the top ten hold approximately 0.32%. Specimen: CD4+ or CD8+ T cells sorted from blood, collected in a trial of the OX40 agonist ivuxolimab. These receptors all stem from an adult with an advanced solid tumor such as melanoma, head and neck, liver or kidney cancer.

This sequence joins TRBV9 and TRBJ1-1; a weak D match, TRBD1 (6 bases). The CDR3 contains 15 residues. CDR1 is SGDLS and CDR2 is YYNGEE in the germline V gene. V lost 4 bases and J 5 bases, leaving 18 bases between the germline ends. The DNA of the CDR3 is TGTGCCAGCAGCCTCTCTCGGGGGGCGTATACTGAAGCTTTCTTT. As protein: CASSLSRGAYTEAFF.

Turning to this clone: Its ends do not fully match the called genes, so a read error is possible. The rearrangement joins TRBV27 to TRBJ1-1, with D possibly matching TRBD1 (5 bases). The CDR3 runs to 14 residues. Germline CDR1 is MNHEY and CDR2 is SMNVEV (reference sequence). The CDR3 DNA reads as TGTGCCAGCAGTTACGGGACGGGGAACGCTGAAGCTTTCTTT. Its protein product is CASSYGTGNAEAFF.

V and J are TRBV5-1 and TRBJ2-7; D may match TRBD1 or TRBD2 (5 bases each). Trimming took off 2 bases at V and 3 bases at J, with 15 bases between the two ends. The CDR3 runs 15 residues. In germline, CDR1 is SGHRS, CDR2 YFSETQ. CDR3 nucleotides: TGCGCCAGCAGCTTTGGGACGGAACTACACTACGAGCAGTACTTC. Its protein product is CASSFGTELHYEQYF.

This chain uses TRBV27 with TRBJ2-1; D gene ambiguous. V gave up 4 bases and J gave up 1 base, with 11 bases separating them. The germline V gene has CDR1 MNHEY and CDR2 SMNVEV (reference sequence). The CDR3 length is 15 residues. DNA of the CDR3: TGTGCCAGCAGTTCCGCTGTTGGGTCCTACAATGAGCAGTTCTTC. Its translation is CASSSAVGSYNEQFF.

This chain links TRBV18 with TRBJ2-7, with 8 bases that match TRBD2. Per germline, CDR1 KGHSH and CDR2 LQKENI. The ends lost 0 bases at V and 3 bases at J; junction bases unmatched: 7. This CDR3 has 16 residues. The CDR3 spells CASSPPRGDRSYEQYF. The CDR3 coding sequence is TGTGCCAGCTCACCACCGCGGGGGGACCGAAGCTACGAGCAGTACTTC.

V gene TRBV7-3 combines with J gene TRBJ2-5; 11 bases are a match to TRBD1. The V segment lost 5 bases and the J segment 4 bases; nucleotides outside the gene matches: 6. The CDR3 contains 15 residues. The germline CDR1 and CDR2 sequences are SGHTA and FQGTGA. CDR3 residues: CASSPGTGGGETQYF. The DNA of the CDR3 is TGTGCCAGCAGCCCCGGGACAGGGGGGGGAGAGACCCAGTACTTC.

The J gene is TRBJ2-5, the V gene TRBV6-1, with 10 bases aligning to TRBD2. Trimming took 1 base from V and 5 from J; bases not matched to a gene: 16. The germline V gene has CDR1 MNHNS and CDR2 SASEGT. The CDR3 has 19 residues. CDR3 loop: CASSEGFKELAGAGETQYF. The DNA for the CDR3 is TGTGCCAGCAGTGAAGGATTTAAGGAGCTAGCGGGAGCCGGGGAGACCCAGTACTTC.

The chain joins TRBV10-3 to TRBJ1-4; D not certain. CDR1 and CDR2 (germline): ENHRY, SYGVKD. The CDR3 is made up of 13 amino acids. V gave up 10 bases and J gave up 8 bases, with 17 bases separating them. The CDR3 is CATQDVAGEKLFF. The CDR3 DNA reads as TGTGCCACCCAGGACGTGGCCGGGGAAAAACTGTTTTTT.

This clone was recorded once. Written as DNA, the CDR3 is TGTGCCAGTAGGACCGGGGTCCTCACTGAAGCTTTCTTT. Translating gives CASRTGVLTEAFF. V and J are TRBV19 and TRBJ1-1; D not resolved. The V gene's germline CDR1 is LNHDA and CDR2 SQIVND (reference sequence). V was shortened by 6 bases and J by 4 bases, with 12 bases between the two germline ends. The CDR3 extends over 13 amino acids.

The V gene is TRBV25-1, the J gene TRBJ1-4, with 7 positions matching TRBD1. Trimming cost V 4 bases and J 10 bases; bases outside gene matches: 3. Looked up from germline, CDR1 is MGHDK and CDR2 is SYGVNS. The CDR3 covers 12 residues. CDR3 nucleotide sequence: TGTGCCAGCAGTGGTCGGGACAGAAAACTGTTTTTT. It encodes CASSGRDRKLFF.

This sequence joins TRBV7-2 and TRBJ2-6; 7 nucleotides line up with TRBD1. The V gene end was trimmed by 3 bases and the J gene end by 0 bases; junction bases not matched to a gene: 5. Germline-derived CDR1 and CDR2 are SGHTA and FQGNSA. The CDR3 covers 17 residues. The CDR3 region has the DNA TGTGCCAGCAGCTTGAGGGGACAGTCCTCTGGGGCCAACGTCCTGACTTTC. Translating gives CASSLRGQSSGANVLTF.

The chain combines TRBV29-1 with TRBJ2-7; 8 bases line up with TRBD1. The CDR3 is 12 amino acids. Germline V gene lookup returns CDR1 SQVTM and CDR2 ANQGSEA. V shed 1 base and J 7 bases; nucleotides not matched to a gene: 3. CDR3 in DNA: TGCAGCGTTGAAGGGGACAGGAGGGAGCAGTACTTC. It is translated as CSVEGDRREQYF.

The chain joins TRBV6-1 to TRBJ2-6; D perhaps matches TRBD1 (6 bases). CDR1 and CDR2 (germline): MNHNS, SASEGT. The CDR3 covers 15 residues. V dropped 7 bases and J dropped 0 bases, with 10 bases sitting between them. CDR3: CASKDSYSGANVLTF. For the CDR3, the DNA is TGTGCCAGCAAGGACAGCTACTCTGGGGCCAACGTCCTGACTTTC.